These 23 T cell receptor beta chains originate from one sample sequenced in a study of CD8 T cells in Susac syndrome. When the RNA was reverse transcribed, random hexamers were used with an input of roughly 0.5 to 1 ug. TCRdb called the immunoSEQ multiplex PCR reads again in MiXCR, with one record for every CDR3 protein. The data hold under 200,000 distinct CDR3 sequences, with 90% to 95% observed a single time. The sample taken for sequencing was CD4+ T cells from PBMCs. Receptors were obtained from a human donor with Susac syndrome.

The chain links TRBV29-1 to TRBJ1-2; 9 bases line up with TRBD1. CDR1 and CDR2 (germline): SQVTM, ANQGSEA. Trimming at V came to 1 base and at J to 5 bases, leaving 5 bases not matched to a gene. The CDR3 runs 14 residues. The CDR3 DNA sequence: TGCAGCGTTGAAGCGCGGGACAGGGCGTATGGCTACACCTTC. Protein sequence: CSVEARDRAYGYTF.

The genes are TRBV19 and TRBJ2-3; 11 bases align to TRBD2. V lost 1 base, J lost 3 bases, and 6 bases stayed unmatched. Germline values: CDR1 LNHDA, CDR2 SQIVND (reference sequence). This CDR3 has 17 residues. CDR3 residues: CASSIVAGGPGTDTQYF. The CDR3 DNA is TGTGCCAGTAGTATAGTAGCGGGGGGGCCGGGGACAGATACGCAGTATTTT.

This chain links TRBV5-5 with TRBJ1-1, with D perhaps matching TRBD1 (6 bases). CDR3 length: 17 residues. Between the trimmed V and J ends, which lost 5 bases and 5 bases, there was a span of 25 bases. From germline, CDR1 is SGHKS and CDR2 YYEKEE (reference sequence). The CDR3: CASSFGGYRVGRTEAFF. The CDR3 DNA is TGTGCCAGCAGTTTTGGAGGGTACAGGGTCGGTCGAACTGAAGCTTTCTTT.

J is TRBJ2-5 and V is TRBV5-5; D tentatively reads TRBD1 or TRBD2 (5 bases each). Per the germline V gene, CDR1 is SGHKS and CDR2 is YYEKEE (reference sequence). CDR3 length: 16 residues. Trimming pared 4 bases from V and 1 base from J, leaving 17 bases between. The CDR3 DNA is TGTGCCAGCAGCCCGGACGCCAGGGACCTCCAAGAGACCCAGTACTTC. Translated: CASSPDARDLQETQYF.

This clonotype was detected only once. V usage is TRBV6-5 and J usage is TRBJ1-2; the match to TRBD1 covers 9 bases. The CDR3 extends over 15 amino acids. V was clipped by 0 bases and J by 5 bases; unmatched bases: 4. Germline values: CDR1 MNHEY, CDR2 SVGAGI. The CDR3 sequence is CASSYSWDREYGYTF. The DNA of the CDR3 is TGTGCCAGCAGTTACTCTTGGGACAGGGAGTATGGCTACACCTTC.

The gene calls are TRBV20-1 and TRBJ2-1, with TRBD2 matching over 16 bases. Germline CDR1 and CDR2: DFQATT and SNEGSKA (reference sequence). The CDR3 length is 13 residues. This CDR3 is CRGTSGRVGEQFF. The CDR3 region has the DNA TGCAGGGGGACTAGCGGGAGGGTAGGTGAGCAGTTCTTC.

This clonotype was counted only a few times. This rearrangement joins TRBV6-5 to TRBJ1-2, with D perhaps matching TRBD1 (6 bases). CDR3 size: 12 residues. Trimming cost V 6 bases and J 3 bases, with 8 bases left between them. The germline V gene has CDR1 MNHEY and CDR2 SVGAGI. CDR3 amino acids: CASRQGDYGYTF. Here the CDR3 DNA reads TGTGCCAGCAGACAGGGCGACTATGGCTACACCTTC.

The genes are TRBV5-6 and TRBJ2-5; D is tentatively TRBD1 or TRBD2 (5 bases each). This CDR3 region has 13 residues. The germline V gene has CDR1 SGHDT and CDR2 YYEEEE. The V end lost 2 bases, the J end lost 4 bases, and 9 bases lay between the germline ends. The CDR3 DNA reads as TGTGCCAGCAGCTTTTGGGGGTTAGAGACCCAGTACTTC. Its protein product is CASSFWGLETQYF.

This clonotype showed up just once. CDR3 sequence (DNA): TGCAGTGCTAGGGCGGGAGGGCCTCTCAACGAGCAGTACTTC. Translated, it gives CSARAGGPLNEQYF. V and J are TRBV20-1 and TRBJ2-7, with TRBD2 matching over 9 bases. This CDR3 is built from 14 residues. Looked up from germline, CDR1 is DFQATT and CDR2 is SNEGSKA (reference sequence). V lost 3 bases to trimming and J lost 5 bases; unmatched junction nucleotides: 8.

The chain recombines TRBV6-5 with TRBJ1-2, with 7 positions matching TRBD1. Germline V gene data show CDR1 as MNHEY and CDR2 as SVGAGI. CDR3 length: 18 amino acids. V shed 2 bases and J 1 base; nucleotides not matched to a gene: 13. CDR3 sequence (DNA): TGTGCCAGCAGTTACCCCCGGGACAGCCTCTCGATTAACTATGGCTACACCTTC. Its protein product is CASSYPRDSLSINYGYTF.

This clonotype came up once. This chain connects TRBV9 to TRBJ1-1; 7 bases match TRBD1. Looked up from germline, CDR1 is SGDLS and CDR2 is YYNGEE. The CDR3 runs 16 residues. Trimming cost V 0 bases and J 5 bases; bases outside gene matches: 10. In nucleotides, the CDR3 is TGTGCCAGCAGCGTAGCCCCCAGGGGGGGTAATACTGAAGCTTTCTTT. This gives the protein CASSVAPRGGNTEAFF.

The rearrangement joins TRBV20-1 to TRBJ2-7, with D perhaps given as TRBD1 or TRBD2 (5 bases each). V lost 2 bases and J lost 2, with 19 bases in between. This CDR3 spans 16 amino acids. Per germline, CDR1 DFQATT and CDR2 SNEGSKA (reference sequence). The CDR3 nucleotides are TGCAGTGCTAGATTGGGGGTTGGAACGGGACCCTACGAGCAGTACTTC. This translates into CSARLGVGTGPYEQYF.

The V call is TRBV7-8, the J call TRBJ1-5; D is undetermined. Germline CDR1 and CDR2: SGHVS and FQNEAQ. This CDR3 contains 16 residues. Trimming took 5 bases from V and 5 from J, leaving 19 bases between them. CDR3 region: CASSVSREIGYQPQHF. In nucleotides, the CDR3 is TGTGCCAGCAGCGTATCTCGGGAGATCGGGTATCAGCCCCAGCATTTT.

This chain joins TRBV3-1 and TRBJ2-5; unclear D gene. In germline, CDR1 is LGHDT, CDR2 YNNKEL (reference sequence). Trimming stripped 1 base from V and 3 bases from J, with 6 bases between. This CDR3 comprises 13 residues. The CDR3 spells CASSQGSEETQYF. The CDR3 bases are TGTGCCAGCAGCCAAGGGAGCGAAGAGACCCAGTACTTC.

The V call is TRBV7-8, the J call TRBJ1-1; possible D gene TRBD1, 5 bases. The CDR3 has 16 amino acids. The germline V gene encodes CDR1 SGHVS and CDR2 FQNEAQ. Trimming removed 4 bases at V and 11 bases at J, with 26 bases between. This CDR3 is CASSYNRDPGLLGAFF. In DNA, the CDR3 is TGTGCCAGCAGCTATAATCGGGACCCAGGACTCCTGGGCGCTTTCTTT.

The chain is built from TRBV12-3 or TRBV12-4 and TRBJ1-2; D ambiguous. The CDR3 has 16 residues. The V end was cut by 7 bases, the J end by 2 bases, with 20 bases between. The CDR3: CASIISSGILNYGYTF. CDR3 coding DNA: TGTGCCAGCATCATATCTTCGGGCATCCTCAACTATGGCTACACCTTC.

The chain has TRBV5-1 and TRBJ1-2; 10 bases are shared with TRBD1. V lost 7 bases to trimming and J lost 0 bases; unmatched junction nucleotides: 6. Germline V gives CDR1 SGHRS, CDR2 YFSETQ. The CDR3 length is 15 residues. The CDR3 nucleotides are TGCGCCAGCCGCCTTGGACAGGGGGCTAACTATGGCTACACCTTC. Translated, it gives CASRLGQGANYGYTF.

J is TRBJ2-5 and V is TRBV10-3; D unclear. This CDR3 spans 13 amino acids. The V gene lost 6 bases and the J gene lost 4 bases, with 12 bases spanning the gap. Germline V CDR1 and CDR2: ENHRY, SYGVKD. CDR3 loop: CAIRGNSVETQYF. DNA of the CDR3: TGTGCCATCAGAGGAAACTCAGTAGAGACCCAGTACTTC.

V and J are TRBV5-4 and TRBJ2-1, with D perhaps TRBD2 (7 bases). V was pared by 4 bases and J by 6 bases, with 20 bases between. Germline V gene lookup returns CDR1 SGHNT and CDR2 YYREEE (reference sequence). The length of the CDR3 is 16 residues. The CDR3 reads CASSGKQGGGLNEQFF. The CDR3 region has the DNA TGTGCCAGCAGCGGGAAACAGGGCGGGGGACTCAATGAGCAGTTCTTC.

The chain uses TRBV5-1 and TRBJ2-7; D may be TRBD1 (5 bases). The CDR3 runs to 11 residues. Germline-derived CDR1 and CDR2 are SGHRS and YFSETQ. V was pared by 6 bases and J by 3 bases, with 7 bases between. The CDR3 here is CASKDSYEQYF. The CDR3 DNA sequence: TGCGCCAGCAAAGACAGCTACGAGCAGTACTTC.

V usage is TRBV6-5 and J usage is TRBJ2-1; 11 positions match TRBD1. V shed 4 bases and J 7 bases; nucleotides not matched to a gene: 12. This CDR3 is 17 amino acids long. CDR1 and CDR2 from the germline V gene are MNHEY and SVGAGI. The CDR3: CASSSDRGLGMGNEQFF. The CDR3 DNA reads as TGTGCCAGCAGTTCGGACAGGGGGCTGGGCATGGGAAATGAGCAGTTCTTC.

V gene TRBV11-2 combines with J gene TRBJ1-6, with D hard to call. The V and J ends lost 4 bases and 0 bases respectively, with 13 bases between them. Germline values: CDR1 SGHAT, CDR2 FQNNGV. The CDR3 consists of 17 residues. DNA of the CDR3: TGTGCCAGCAGCTCCATTATAGGAAGCTCCTATAATTCACCCCTCCACTTT. This sequence encodes CASSSIIGSSYNSPLHF.

The J gene is TRBJ1-2, the V gene TRBV3-1; the D gene is possibly TRBD1 (6 bases). The V end lost 0 bases, the J end lost 8 bases, and 13 bases lay between the germline ends. CDR1 is LGHDT and CDR2 is YNNKEL in the germline V gene (reference sequence). The CDR3 totals 14 residues. The CDR3 DNA reads as TGTGCCAGCAGCCAAGATGTTGATGGGGGCGGCTACACCTTC. The encoded protein is CASSQDVDGGGYTF.